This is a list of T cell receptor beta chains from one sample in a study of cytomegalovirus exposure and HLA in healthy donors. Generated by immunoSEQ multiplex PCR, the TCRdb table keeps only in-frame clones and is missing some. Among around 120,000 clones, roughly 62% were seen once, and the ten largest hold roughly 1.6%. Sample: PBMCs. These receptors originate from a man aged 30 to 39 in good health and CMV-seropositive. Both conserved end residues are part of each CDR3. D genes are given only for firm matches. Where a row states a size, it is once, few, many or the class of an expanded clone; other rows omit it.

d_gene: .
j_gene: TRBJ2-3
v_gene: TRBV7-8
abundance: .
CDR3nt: TGTGCCAGCAGCTTAGATACAGATTTTTACGGCACAGATACGCAGTATTTT
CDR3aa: CASSLDTDFYGTDTQYF

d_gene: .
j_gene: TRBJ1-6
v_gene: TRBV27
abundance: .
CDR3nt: TGTGCCAGCACCGATATTAGAAATTCACCCCTCCACTTT
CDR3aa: CASTDIRNSPLHF

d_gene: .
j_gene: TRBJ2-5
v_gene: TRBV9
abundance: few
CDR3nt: TGTGCCAGCAGCGTAGTATCGGGATGGACCCAGTACTTC
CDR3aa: CASSVVSGWTQYF

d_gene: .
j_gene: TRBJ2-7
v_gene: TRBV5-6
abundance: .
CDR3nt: TGTGCCAGCAGCCTCGGACAGTTCTACGAGCAGTACTTC
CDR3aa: CASSLGQFYEQYF

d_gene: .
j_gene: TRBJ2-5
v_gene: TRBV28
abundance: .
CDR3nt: TGTGCCAGCAGTCCCCTGGGGGCGTTTGAAGAGACCCAGTACTTC
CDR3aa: CASSPLGAFEETQYF

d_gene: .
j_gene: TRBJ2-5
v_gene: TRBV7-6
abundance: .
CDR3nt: TGTGCCAGCAGCCTAGGGACGGGGGGCCTGGACCAAGAGACCCAGTACTTC
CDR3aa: CASSLGTGGLDQETQYF

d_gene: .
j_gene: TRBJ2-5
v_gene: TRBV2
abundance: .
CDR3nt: TGTGCCAGCCGGTGGGAGACCCTCAGGGAGACCCAGTACTTC
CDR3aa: CASRWETLRETQYF

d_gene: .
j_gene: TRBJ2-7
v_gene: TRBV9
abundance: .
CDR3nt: TGTGCCAGCAGCGTAGATCTAGATATCTACGAGCAGTACTTC
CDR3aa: CASSVDLDIYEQYF

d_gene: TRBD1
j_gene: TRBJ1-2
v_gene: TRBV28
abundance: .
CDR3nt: TGTGCCAGCAGTTTATCTGGACAGGGGGCGGCTTACTATGGCTACACCTTC
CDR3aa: CASSLSGQGAAYYGYTF

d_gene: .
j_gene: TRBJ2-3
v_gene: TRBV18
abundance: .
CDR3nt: TGTGCCAGCTCGGCGCTAGCTTACAGCACAGATACGCAGTATTTT
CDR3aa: CASSALAYSTDTQYF

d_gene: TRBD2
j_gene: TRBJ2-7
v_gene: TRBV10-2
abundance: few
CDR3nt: TGCGCCAGCGGGGGGGGACTAGCGGGCCAGCAGTACTTC
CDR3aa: CASGGGLAGQQYF

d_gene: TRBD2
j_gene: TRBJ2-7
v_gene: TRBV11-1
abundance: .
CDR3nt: TGTGCCAGCAGCTTAGTCGGACTAGCGGCCTACGAGCAGTACTTC
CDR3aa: CASSLVGLAAYEQYF

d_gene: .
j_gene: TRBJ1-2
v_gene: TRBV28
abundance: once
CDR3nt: TGTGCCAGCACCCCGACGGGACACAAGGCTTATGGCTACACCTTC
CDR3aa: CASTPTGHKAYGYTF

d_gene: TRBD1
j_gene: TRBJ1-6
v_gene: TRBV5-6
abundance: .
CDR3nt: TGTGCCAGCAGTCTTGAGGGACAGCCGAATTCACCCCTCCACTTT
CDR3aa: CASSLEGQPNSPLHF

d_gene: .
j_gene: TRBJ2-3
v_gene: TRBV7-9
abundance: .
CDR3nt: TGTGCCAGCAGCCTCTCGTACGGTTCGGGAGATACGCAGTATTTT
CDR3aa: CASSLSYGSGDTQYF

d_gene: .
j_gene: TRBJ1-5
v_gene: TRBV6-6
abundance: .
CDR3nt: TGTGCCAGCAGTTACGCAGGGGAGAATCAGCCCCAGCATTTT
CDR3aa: CASSYAGENQPQHF

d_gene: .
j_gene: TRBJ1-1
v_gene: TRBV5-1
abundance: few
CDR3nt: TGCGCCAGCAGCTTCAATTTGAACACTGAAGCTTTCTTT
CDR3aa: CASSFNLNTEAFF

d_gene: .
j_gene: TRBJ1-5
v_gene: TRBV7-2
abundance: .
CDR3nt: TGTGCCAGCAGCATGATGGGCGGCAATCAGCCCCAGCATTTT
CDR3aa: CASSMMGGNQPQHF

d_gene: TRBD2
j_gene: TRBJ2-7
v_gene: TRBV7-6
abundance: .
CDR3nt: TGTGCCAGCAGCTTACCACTAGCGGACGAGCAGTGCTTC
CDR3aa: CASSLPLADEQCF

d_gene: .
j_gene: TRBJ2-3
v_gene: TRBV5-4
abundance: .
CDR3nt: TGTGCCACATGGGGCAGCACAGATACGCAGTATTTT
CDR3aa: CATWGSTDTQYF

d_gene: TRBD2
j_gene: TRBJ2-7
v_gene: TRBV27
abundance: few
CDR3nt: TGTGCCAGCAGCATTAGGGGGAGCGGGAGGGACTACGAGCAGTACTTC
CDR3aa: CASSIRGSGRDYEQYF

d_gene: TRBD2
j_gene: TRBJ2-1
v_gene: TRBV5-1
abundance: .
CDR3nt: TGCGCCAGCAGCTTGGTAGCTAGCGGGAGCCATGAGCAGTTCTTC
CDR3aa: CASSLVASGSHEQFF

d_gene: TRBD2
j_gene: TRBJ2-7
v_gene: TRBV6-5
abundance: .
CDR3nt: TGTGCCAGCAGTTACATAGCGGGAGGATCCTACGAGCAGTACTTC
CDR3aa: CASSYIAGGSYEQYF

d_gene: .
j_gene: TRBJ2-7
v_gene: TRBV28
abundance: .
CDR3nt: TGTGCCAGCAGCCGCTTAGTTCGCGAGCAGTACTTC
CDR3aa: CASSRLVREQYF

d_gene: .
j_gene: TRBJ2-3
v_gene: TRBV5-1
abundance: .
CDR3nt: TGCGCCAGCAGCTTGGAAGGGAGGCACACGGATACGCAGTATTTT
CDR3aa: CASSLEGRHTDTQYF

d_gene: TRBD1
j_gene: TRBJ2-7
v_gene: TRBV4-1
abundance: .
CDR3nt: TGCGCCAGCAGCCAAGCGAAGGCAGGACAGGCCTACGAGCAGTACTTC
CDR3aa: CASSQAKAGQAYEQYF

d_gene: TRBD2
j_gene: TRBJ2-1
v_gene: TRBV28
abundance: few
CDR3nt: TGTGCCAGCGGTAGCGGGTGGGAGCAGTTCTTC
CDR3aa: CASGSGWEQFF

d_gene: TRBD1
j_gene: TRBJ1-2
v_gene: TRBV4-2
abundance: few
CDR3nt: TGTGCCAGCCGGGAGAAGGGGACAGGGAGGTATGGCTACACCTTC
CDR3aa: CASREKGTGRYGYTF

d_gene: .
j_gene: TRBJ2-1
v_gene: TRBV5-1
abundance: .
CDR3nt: TGCGCCAGCAGCTTGAGTCTAGGCCATAAACGGTACAATGAGCAGTTCTTC
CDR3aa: CASSLSLGHKRYNEQFF

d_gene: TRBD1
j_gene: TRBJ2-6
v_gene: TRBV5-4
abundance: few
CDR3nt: TGTGCCAGCTCGGACAGGAGCTCTGGGGCCAACGTCCTGACTTTC
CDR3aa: CASSDRSSGANVLTF

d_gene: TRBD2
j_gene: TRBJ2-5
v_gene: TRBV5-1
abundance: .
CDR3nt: TGCGCCAGCAGCTTGGAGGGGAGGGAGGAGACCCAGTACTTC
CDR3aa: CASSLEGREETQYF

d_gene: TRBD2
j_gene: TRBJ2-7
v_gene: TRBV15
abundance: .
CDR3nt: TGTGCCACCAGGAAGAGCGGGAGTGGTTCCTACGAGCAGTACTTC
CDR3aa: CATRKSGSGSYEQYF

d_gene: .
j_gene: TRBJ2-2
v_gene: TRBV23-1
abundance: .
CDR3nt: TGCGCCAGCAGTCAAGGCTGGGGGCGCGGGACCGGGGAGCTGTTTTTT
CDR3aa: CASSQGWGRGTGELFF

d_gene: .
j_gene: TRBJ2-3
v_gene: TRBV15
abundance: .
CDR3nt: TGTGCCACCAGCAGCTGGCGGGATACGCAGTATTTT
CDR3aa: CATSSWRDTQYF

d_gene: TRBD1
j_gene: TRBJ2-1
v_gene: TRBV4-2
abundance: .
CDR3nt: TGTGCCAGCAGCCAACAAGGACAGGGGACTTACAATGAGCAGTTCTTC
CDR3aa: CASSQQGQGTYNEQFF

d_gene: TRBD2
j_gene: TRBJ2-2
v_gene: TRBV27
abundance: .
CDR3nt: TGTGCCAGCAGTTCCGCCGGGACTAGTGGGGCGTGGGAGCTGTTTTTT
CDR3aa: CASSSAGTSGAWELFF

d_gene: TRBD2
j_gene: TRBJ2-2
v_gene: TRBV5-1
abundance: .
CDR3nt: TGCGCCAGCAGCTTGGGTTCGGGACTAGCGGAACGAATCACCGGGGAGCTGTTTTTT
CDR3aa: CASSLGSGLAERITGELFF

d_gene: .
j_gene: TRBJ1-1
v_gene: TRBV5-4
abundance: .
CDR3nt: TGTGCCAGCAGCGCACAGGGAAATTGGTACACTGAAGCTTTCTTT
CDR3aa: CASSAQGNWYTEAFF

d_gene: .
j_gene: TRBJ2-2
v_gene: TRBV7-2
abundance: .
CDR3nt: TGTGCCAGCAGACCATCTCGGGACACCGGGGAGCTGTTTTTT
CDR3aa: CASRPSRDTGELFF

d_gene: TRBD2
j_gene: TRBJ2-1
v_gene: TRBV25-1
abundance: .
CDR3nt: TGTGCCAGCAGTGAATACGGACTAGCGGAAATAAATGAGCAGTTCTTC
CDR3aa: CASSEYGLAEINEQFF

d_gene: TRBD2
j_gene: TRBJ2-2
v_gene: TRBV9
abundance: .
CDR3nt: TGTGCCAGCAGTCCTAGCGGGAGGGGTTACACCGGGGAGCTGTTTTTT
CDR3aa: CASSPSGRGYTGELFF

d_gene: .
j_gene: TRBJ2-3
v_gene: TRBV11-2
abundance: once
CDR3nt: TGTGCCAGCAGCCCCTCCCCACAGTGGGGGAGGGATACGCAGTATTTT
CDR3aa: CASSPSPQWGRDTQYF

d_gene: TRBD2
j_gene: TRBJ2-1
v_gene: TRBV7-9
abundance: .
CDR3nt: TGTGCCAGCAGCTTAGGACTAGCGGGAGTAAGAGGGAATGAGCAGTTCTTC
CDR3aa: CASSLGLAGVRGNEQFF

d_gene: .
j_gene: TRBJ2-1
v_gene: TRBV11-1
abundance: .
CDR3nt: TGTGCCAGCAGCTTGACAACGAGCTCCTACAATGAGCAGTTCTTC
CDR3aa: CASSLTTSSYNEQFF

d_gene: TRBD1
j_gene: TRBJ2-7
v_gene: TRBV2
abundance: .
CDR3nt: TGTGCCAGCAGTATGACAGGGGGCCCTTTCGAGCAGTACTTC
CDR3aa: CASSMTGGPFEQYF

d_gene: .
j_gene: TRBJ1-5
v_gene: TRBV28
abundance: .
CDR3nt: TGTGCAGCGGCGGGGGGACCGGGGCAGCCCCAGCATTTT
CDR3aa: CAAAGGPGQPQHF

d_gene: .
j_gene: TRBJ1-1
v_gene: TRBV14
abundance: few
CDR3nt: TGTGCCAGCAGCCAAGATTACATGAACACTGAAGCTTTCTTT
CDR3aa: CASSQDYMNTEAFF

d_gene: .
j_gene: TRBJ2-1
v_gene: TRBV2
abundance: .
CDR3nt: TGTGCCAGCGTGTCCCGGGACATCGGCCTCAATGAGCAGTTCTTC
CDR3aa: CASVSRDIGLNEQFF

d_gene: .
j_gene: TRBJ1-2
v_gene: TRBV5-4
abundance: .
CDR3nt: TGTGCCAGCAGCTCCGAGCGGGACCGAATTGAGCGCTACACCTTC
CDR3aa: CASSSERDRIERYTF

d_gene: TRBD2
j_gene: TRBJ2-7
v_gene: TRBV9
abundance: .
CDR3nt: TGTGCCAGCAGTCAACTAGCGGTAGCCTACGAGCAGTACTTC
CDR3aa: CASSQLAVAYEQYF